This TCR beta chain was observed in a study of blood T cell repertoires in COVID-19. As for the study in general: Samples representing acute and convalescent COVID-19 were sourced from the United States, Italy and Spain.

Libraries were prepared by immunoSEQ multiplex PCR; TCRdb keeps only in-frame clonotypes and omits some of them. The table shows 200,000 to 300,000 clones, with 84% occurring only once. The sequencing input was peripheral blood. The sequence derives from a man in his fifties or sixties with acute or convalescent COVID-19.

CDR3 in amino acids: CASSYRGRGEAFF. The CDR3 DNA follows: TGTGCCAGCAGTTACAGGGGGCGCGGTGAAGCTTTCTTT. V and J are TRBV6-2 or TRBV6-3 and TRBJ1-1; 7 bases line up with TRBD1. Germline CDR1 reads MNHEY; CDR2 reads SVGEGT. V shed 2 bases and J 7 bases; nucleotides not matched to a gene: 4. This CDR3 region has 13 residues.